Following are 29 T cell receptor beta chains from one sample sequenced in a study of Ad26.COV2.S vaccination and SARS-CoV-2 variants. Documented treatment: roughly 20 received Ad26.COV2.S at low or high dose, single or two shots; five or six received placebo; per-sample allocation not given. Sample collection was performed on day 63 after the first vaccine or placebo injection. Profiling relied on immunoSEQ multiplex PCR, and the TCRdb table lists in-frame clones only, not all of them. There are a few hundred thousand clones in the sample; roughly 84% occur only once, and approximately 3.6% lies in the top ten. Sequenced here: peripheral blood, sampled in a trial of Ad26.COV2.S vaccine versus placebo. All receptors derive from a person between 18 and 65 years old who received the Ad26.COV2.S COVID-19 vaccine or a placebo.

The chain carries TRBV19 and TRBJ1-2; D is unclear. V lost 3 bases to trimming and J lost 8 bases, with 10 bases between them. CDR3 size: 12 residues. Per germline, CDR1 LNHDA and CDR2 SQIVND (reference sequence). The CDR3 coding sequence is TGTGCCAGTAGTATCGGGGATGGAGGCTACACCTTC. Its translation: CASSIGDGGYTF.

V gene TRBV19 combines with J gene TRBJ1-2; 8 bases match TRBD1. Trimming at V came to 9 bases and at J to 1 base, leaving 10 bases not matched to a gene. From germline, CDR1 is LNHDA and CDR2 SQIVND (reference sequence). The CDR3 runs 15 residues. CDR3 nucleotides: TGTGCCAGCAGACCGGGACAGGATATTAACTATGGCTACACCTTC. Its protein product is CASRPGQDINYGYTF.

The chain links TRBV4-2 to TRBJ2-7; D is perhaps TRBD2 (6 bases). V gave up 1 base and J gave up 0 bases, with 10 bases separating them. Germline V gene data show CDR1 as LGHNA and CDR2 as YNFKEQ. The length of the CDR3 is 15 residues. The CDR3 spells CASSQGEADSYEQYF. The CDR3 coding sequence is TGTGCCAGCAGCCAAGGGGAGGCAGACTCCTACGAGCAGTACTTC.

The V call is TRBV28, the J call TRBJ2-3; D remains unclear. V lost 10 bases, J lost 1 base, and 12 bases lay in between. This CDR3 is 13 amino acids long. Germline CDR1 reads MDHEN; CDR2 reads SYDVKM. CDR3: CATKEGGTDTQYF. The CDR3 bases are TGTGCCACCAAGGAAGGAGGCACAGATACGCAGTATTTT.

This clone showed up just once. CDR3 sequence reads: CASSYSIRTAKETQYF. CDR3 bases: TGTGCCAGCAGTTACTCGATTCGGACAGCTAAAGAGACCCAGTACTTC. This rearrangement joins TRBV6-2 or TRBV6-3 to TRBJ2-5, with D possibly matching TRBD1 (6 bases). Germline CDR1 and CDR2: MNHEY and SVGEGT. The length of the CDR3 is 16 residues. Trimming pared 0 bases from V and 3 bases from J, leaving 14 bases between.

This rearrangement joins TRBV11-3 to TRBJ2-1; 8 nucleotides line up with TRBD1. This CDR3 spans 19 amino acids. Germline CDR1 SGHNT, CDR2 YENEEA. The V gene end was trimmed by 1 base and the J gene end by 3 bases; junction bases not matched to a gene: 14. CDR3 protein: CASSLGRGRDGERYNEQFF. Here the CDR3 DNA reads TGTGCCAGCAGCTTAGGCAGGGGGCGAGACGGGGAGCGCTACAATGAGCAGTTCTTC. Using reference TRBV11-3 and TRBJ2-1 for the parts outside the CDR3, the full variable domain is EAGVVQSPRYKIIEKKQPVAFWCNPISGHNTLYWYLQNLGQGPELLIRYENEEAVDDSQLPKDRFSAERLKGVDSTLKIQPAELGDSAVYLCASSLGRGRDGERYNEQFFGPGTRLTVL.

This clone was recorded only once. The chain is built from TRBV12-5 and TRBJ2-3; possibly TRBD1 for D (5 bases). Germline CDR1 reads LGHNT; CDR2 reads FRNRAP. This CDR3 has 16 amino acids. Trimming left V 5 bases short and J 2 bases short, with 17 bases between. CDR3 amino acids: CASGGPTGLPTDTQYF. The DNA of the CDR3 is TGTGCTAGTGGTGGCCCCACAGGTCTTCCCACAGATACGCAGTATTTT.

The CDR3 here is CASSFLGTLAFF. The CDR3, as DNA: TGTGCCAGCAGCTTTCTTGGGACACTGGCTTTCTTT. The chain couples TRBV7-8 to TRBJ1-1, with TRBD1 as a possible D gene (6 bases). The CDR3 extends over 12 amino acids. The germline V gene has CDR1 SGHVS and CDR2 FQNEAQ. Deletions cut 3 bases from V and 11 bases from J, with 13 bases between.

The chain carries TRBV5-4 and TRBJ2-7, with 8 bases aligning to TRBD2. In germline, CDR1 is SGHNT, CDR2 YYREEE (reference sequence). V trimming: 3 bases; J trimming: 6 bases; junction bases outside the gene matches: 14. The length of the CDR3 is 16 residues. CDR3 sequence (DNA): TGTGCCAGCAGCTCACCGGGGGAAGCGGGGGATCGCGAGCAGTACTTC. Amino acid sequence: CASSSPGEAGDREQYF.

The J gene is TRBJ1-5, the V gene TRBV30, with D uncertain. This CDR3 has 13 residues. Germline assignment: CDR1 GTSNPN and CDR2 SVGIG (reference sequence). V lost 2 bases and J lost 4, with 9 bases in between. The CDR3 reads CAWSITGNQPQHF. CDR3 bases: TGTGCCTGGAGTATCACGGGGAATCAGCCCCAGCATTTT.

In nucleotides, the CDR3 is TGCGCCAGCAGCTTGTCGACTAGCGGGGATGGCGGGGAGCTGTTTTTT. Its translation: CASSLSTSGDGGELFF. The genes are TRBV5-1 and TRBJ2-2; 11 bases match TRBD2. The CDR3 length is 16 residues. The germline CDR1 and CDR2 sequences are SGHRS and YFSETQ. The ends lost 1 base at V and 7 bases at J; junction bases unmatched: 6.

This chain uses TRBV29-1 with TRBJ1-2, with TRBD1 as a possible D gene (6 bases). V was pared by 3 bases and J by 3 bases, with 11 bases between. The CDR3 is 13 residues long. Germline V lookup: CDR1 SQVTM, CDR2 ANQGSEA. The chain's CDR3 is CSVEDSRHYGYTF. The CDR3 DNA is TGCAGCGTTGAGGACAGCAGGCACTATGGCTACACCTTC. Full variable domain (rest looked up from reference TRBV29-1 and TRBJ1-2): SAVISQKPSRDICQRGTSLTIQCQVDSQVTMMFWYRQQPGQSLTLIATANQGSEATYESGFVIDKFPISRPNLTFSTLTVSNMSPEDSSIYLCSVEDSRHYGYTFGSGTRLTVV.

The chain recombines TRBV12-3 or TRBV12-4 with TRBJ1-5; no clear D. The CDR3 covers 13 residues. V was cut by 2 bases and J by 4 bases, with 6 bases left in between. Here the CDR3 DNA reads TGTGCCAGCAGTTTAACCCGGAATCAGCCCCAGCATTTT. As protein: CASSLTRNQPQHF.

This clone came up once. The V gene is TRBV6-6, the J gene TRBJ1-1; D is uncertain. The CDR3 contains 10 residues. Germline loops: CDR1 MNHNY, CDR2 SVGAGI (reference sequence). Trimming pared 7 bases from V and 6 bases from J, leaving 6 bases between. CDR3 sequence: CASKGAEAFF. Here the CDR3 DNA reads TGTGCCAGCAAGGGCGCTGAAGCTTTCTTT.

The J gene is TRBJ2-2, the V gene TRBV5-1, with D unresolved. The V gene lost 0 bases and the J gene lost 0 bases, with 6 bases spanning the gap. The CDR3 covers 15 residues. CDR1 SGHRS and CDR2 YFSETQ come from the germline V gene. This CDR3 is CASSLAETNTGELFF. The CDR3 DNA follows: TGCGCCAGCAGCTTGGCGGAAACGAACACCGGGGAGCTGTTTTTT.

The chain uses TRBV18 and TRBJ1-3, with D hard to call. Germline V lookup: CDR1 KGHSH, CDR2 LQKENI. V dropped 3 bases and J dropped 0 bases, with 15 bases sitting between them. There are 17 residues in the CDR3. CDR3 sequence reads: CASSPSRQLASGNTIYF. The CDR3 DNA is TGTGCCAGCTCACCGTCGCGTCAGTTAGCCTCTGGAAACACCATATATTTT.

Concerning this clone: A far larger clone differs by one base, so this is likely a read error. The genes are TRBV7-9 and TRBJ2-7; TRBD1 might be the D (6 bases). Germline V CDR1 and CDR2: SEHNR, FQNEAQ (reference sequence). Trimming shortened V by 5 bases and J by 2 bases, and 13 bases separated the two germline ends. The CDR3 length is 14 residues. In nucleotides, the CDR3 is TGTGCCAGCAGCCCCCGGGACAATCCCTACGAGCAGTACTTC. This gives the protein CASSPRDNPYEQYF.

The CDR3, as DNA: TGCGCCAGCAGCCAAGCGGCGGGGGGGGCCTCCTACGAGCAGTACTTC. It yields the protein CASSQAAGGASYEQYF. The chain couples TRBV4-3 to TRBJ2-7; 9 bases are a match to TRBD2. The V and J ends lost 1 base and 0 bases, in that order; junction bases with no gene match: 4. The CDR3 sequence is 16 residues long. Germline CDR1 is LGHNA and CDR2 is YSLEER.

This chain links TRBV30 with TRBJ2-1; D is unresolved. The CDR3 runs 14 residues. Germline V lookup: CDR1 GTSNPN, CDR2 SVGIG (reference sequence). Trimming took 3 bases from V and 2 from J, leaving 11 bases between them. CDR3 coding DNA: TGTGCCTGGAGGGTTCCAGGTGCCTACAATGAGCAGTTCTTC. Residues: CAWRVPGAYNEQFF.

Only a few counts were recorded for this clone. V and J are TRBV6-5 and TRBJ1-1; 7 positions match TRBD1. V was pared by 1 base and J by 1 base, with 3 bases of the junction left unmatched. CDR1 is MNHEY and CDR2 is SVGAGI in the germline V gene. The CDR3 covers 15 residues. In DNA, the CDR3 is TGTGCCAGCAGTTACTTGACAGGGACGAACACTGAAGCTTTCTTT. Amino acids: CASSYLTGTNTEAFF.

The chain employs TRBV3-1 (or the pseudogene TRBV3-2) and TRBJ1-6; D not resolved. Germline CDR1 LGHDT, CDR2 YNNKEL (reference sequence). V was pared by 1 base and J by 7 bases, with 11 bases between. The CDR3 runs 15 residues. CDR3 residues: CASSQVLQSNSPLHF. The CDR3 DNA is TGTGCCAGCAGCCAAGTCCTTCAATCAAATTCACCCCTCCACTTT.

The chain links TRBV7-9 to TRBJ2-3; TRBD1 might be the D (5 bases). There are 15 residues in the CDR3. Between the trimmed V and J ends, which lost 0 bases and 1 base, there was a span of 8 bases. CDR1 and CDR2 from the germline V gene are SEHNR and FQNEAQ (reference sequence). CDR3 sequence reads: CASSLADTRTDTQYF. The DNA for the CDR3 is TGTGCCAGCAGCTTAGCGGACACACGCACAGATACGCAGTATTTT.

V and J are TRBV11-2 and TRBJ1-4, with a tentative D call TRBD1 (6 bases). Per the germline V gene, CDR1 is SGHAT and CDR2 is FQNNGV. There are 15 residues in the CDR3. Trimming cost V 6 bases and J 5 bases, with 16 bases left between them. DNA for the CDR3: TGTGCCAGCAGAAAGAGGGGGGTAGGGAATGAAAAACTGTTTTTT. Amino acids: CASRKRGVGNEKLFF.

In its sample, this clone was seen many times. This chain uses TRBV6-4 with TRBJ2-2; no definite D call. The V and J ends lost 2 bases and 0 bases respectively, with 1 base between them. CDR3 length: 13 residues. Germline V gene sequence: CDR1 MRHNA, CDR2 SNTAGT. The CDR3 loop is CASSDTNTGELFF. The CDR3 DNA reads TGTGCCAGCAGTGACACGAACACCGGGGAGCTGTTTTTT.

This clone was observed a few times. V and J are TRBV10-3 and TRBJ1-5; 9 bases line up with TRBD1. Trimming removed 2 bases from V and 4 bases from J; junction bases left unmatched: 3. Germline lookup yields CDR1 ENHRY and CDR2 SYGVKD. This CDR3 comprises 15 residues. The CDR3 loop reads CAISEMGTGNQPQHF. CDR3 bases: TGTGCCATCAGTGAGATGGGGACAGGGAATCAGCCCCAGCATTTT.

V usage is TRBV19 and J usage is TRBJ2-1; D possibly matches TRBD1 or TRBD2 (5 bases each). Germline-derived CDR1 and CDR2 are LNHDA and SQIVND (reference sequence). V lost 4 bases and J lost 7, with 20 bases in between. This CDR3 contains 16 residues. CDR3 nucleotide sequence: TGTGCCAGTAGTACGGGGCTCTCAAGATCTCGGAATGAGCAGTTCTTC. Translating gives CASSTGLSRSRNEQFF.

This sequence joins TRBV5-4 and TRBJ1-1; D call uncertain. Germline V gives CDR1 SGHNT, CDR2 YYREEE (reference sequence). The V and J ends lost 4 bases and 2 bases respectively, with 9 bases between them. The CDR3 is 13 residues long. The CDR3 sequence: CASSVERNTEAFF. CDR3 DNA sequence: TGTGCCAGCAGCGTAGAAAGAAACACTGAAGCTTTCTTT.

This chain links TRBV27 with TRBJ2-5; TRBD2 aligns across 11 bases. Trimming removed 8 bases from V and 4 bases from J; junction bases left unmatched: 9. CDR3 length: 15 residues. CDR1 is MNHEY, CDR2 SMNVEV, per germline (reference sequence). In DNA, the CDR3 is TGTGCCAGCCACCCCGGGACTAGCGGTCCAGAGACCCAGTACTTC. It encodes CASHPGTSGPETQYF.

The gene calls are TRBV25-1 and TRBJ1-2; 9 bases match TRBD1. Trimming at V came to 2 bases and at J to 4 bases, leaving 8 bases not matched to a gene. This CDR3 is built from 16 residues. Germline CDR1 reads MGHDK; CDR2 reads SYGVNS. The CDR3 nucleotides are TGTGCCAGCAGTGAAGTCCGGGACAGGGAGGGCTATGGCTACACCTTC. It codes for CASSEVRDREGYGYTF.